The 15 T cell receptor beta chains listed next were all sequenced from one sample in a study of tumor and adjacent non-tumor tissue in lung cancer (dated by TCRdb to between 2017 and 2018). Library preparation used multiplex PCR. The sequencing machine was an Illumina HiSeq 2500. TCRbeta libraries were constructed through three rounds of nested PCR with primers (Table S4) according to protocols modified from ARM-PCR. TCRdb itself trimmed the public reads at Q25 with fastp, ran MiXCR and retained productive beta chains. CDR3 protein duplicates are merged, each entry listing the most common genes and DNA. This sample has 69,000 or so distinct CDR3 sequences in its table, and roughly 72% of those were observed once. Of the sample, 28% falls within the top ten clones. RNA was extracted from bulk unsorted tissue and checked for quality with a NanoDrop ND-1000 and an Agilent 2100. Sequencing used lung tumor tissue. Source of these receptors: a man in his sixties with non-small cell lung cancer.

The chain combines TRBV6-6 with TRBJ2-3, with 9 bases matching TRBD1. Germline CDR1 is MNHNY and CDR2 is SVGAGI (reference sequence). The CDR3 has 14 amino acids. The CDR3 DNA reads as TGTATCAGCAGTTACCGGGACAGGGCCGATACGCAGTATTTT. Translated, it gives CISSYRDRADTQYF.

This chain uses TRBV6-1 with TRBJ2-7; maybe TRBD2 (5 bases). The CDR3 sequence is 12 residues long. V was pared by 10 bases and J by 4 bases, with 14 bases between. The germline gives CDR1 MNHNS, CDR2 SASEGT. Here the CDR3 DNA reads TGTGCCACCGGAGACTATAATTACGAGCAGTACTTC. Translated: CATGDYNYEQYF.

The gene calls are TRBV6-5 and TRBJ2-3; possible D gene TRBD2, 5 bases. Germline V gene lookup returns CDR1 MNHEY and CDR2 SVGAGI. The CDR3 loop spans 14 amino acids. The V end lost 8 bases, the J end lost 0 bases, and 12 bases lay between the germline ends. CDR3 DNA: TGTGCCAGCCGTCCGAGGGTTAGCACAGATACGCAGTATTTT. It yields the protein CASRPRVSTDTQYF.

This clonotype ranks as medium-sized. The gene calls are TRBV29-1 and TRBJ2-7; TRBD2 agrees at 8 bases. Germline CDR1 SQVTM, CDR2 ANQGSEA. The CDR3 contains 13 residues. V shed 6 bases and J 6 bases; nucleotides not matched to a gene: 10. The CDR3 protein is CSVAISGSLEQYF. CDR3 nucleotides: TGCAGCGTCGCAATAAGCGGGAGTCTCGAGCAGTACTTC.

Note on this clonotype: One junction end does not reproduce the germline sequence, and a read error may be involved. The chain employs TRBV6-1 and TRBJ2-1; TRBD2 is a possible D gene (5 bases). Looked up from germline, CDR1 is MNHNS and CDR2 is SASEGT. The CDR3 consists of 16 residues. This CDR3 is CASSESVRFRRNEQFF. As DNA, the CDR3 is TGTGCCAGCAGTGAGTCCGTGCGGTTTAGGAGGAATGAACAGTTCTTC.

This clonotype was seen just once. V gene TRBV28 combines with J gene TRBJ2-7, with 9 bases identical to TRBD2. The CDR3 sequence is 14 residues long. Losses at the gene ends were 6 bases for V and 13 bases for J; bases not matched to a gene: 16. From germline, CDR1 is MDHEN and CDR2 SYDVKM. The CDR3 nucleotides are TGTGCCAGCAGCCCACTAGCGGGTTCCTACGTTCAATACTTC. It is translated as CASSPLAGSYVQYF.

This clonotype has only a few counts. The junction differs from germline at one of its ends, possibly a read error. The chain employs TRBV20-1 and TRBJ2-7, with D possibly matching TRBD2 (7 bases). This CDR3 comprises 14 residues. The V gene's germline CDR1 is DFQATT and CDR2 SNEGSKA (reference sequence). The CDR3 spells CSSRKGGSSYEQYF. DNA of the CDR3: TGCAGTTCTAGAAAGGGGGGGAGCTCCTACGAGCAGTACTTC.

For this clonotype: A junction boundary mismatches the germline segment, possibly from a read error. V and J are TRBV6-2 or TRBV6-3 and TRBJ1-6; no firm D call. Germline lookup yields CDR1 MNHEY and CDR2 SVGEGT. The CDR3 totals 15 residues. In DNA form, the CDR3 reads TGTGCCAGCAGTTATCGGGAAGGTGATAATCCACCCCTCCATTTT. Amino acid sequence: CASSYREGDNPPLHF.

V is TRBV6-5 and J is TRBJ1-2; 8 bases line up with TRBD1. Germline loops: CDR1 MNHEY, CDR2 SVGAGI. The CDR3 consists of 15 residues. V was pared by 4 bases and J by 4 bases, with 8 bases of the junction left unmatched. CDR3 DNA: TGTGCCAGCAGTTCACTTGGACAGGGACTCTATGGCTACACCTTC. The encoded protein is CASSSLGQGLYGYTF.

Worth noting for this clonotype: Its ends do not fully match the called genes, so a read error is possible. The genes are TRBV29-1 and TRBJ1-2; D is perhaps TRBD1 (6 bases). CDR3 length: 11 amino acids. Per germline, CDR1 SQVTM and CDR2 ANQGSEA. The CDR3 nucleotides read TGCAGCGTTGTCAGGGGCTATGTCTACACCTTC. Translating gives CSVVRGYVYTF. Supplemented by reference TRBV29-1 and TRBJ1-2, the full variable domain reads SAVISQKPSRDICQRGTSLTIQCQVDSQVTMMFWYRQQPGQSLTLIATANQGSEATYESGFVIDKFPISRPNLTFSTLTVSNMSPEDSSIYLCSVVRGYVYTFGSGTRLTVV.

Details on this clonotype: Possible read error: a much larger clone is one base away. The rearrangement links TRBV11-2 to TRBJ2-2; D perhaps matches TRBD2 (6 bases). The CDR3 is 15 residues long. The germline CDR1 and CDR2 sequences are SGHAT and FQNNGV. CDR3 bases: TGTGCCAGCAGCGTGGGACTCGCGAACACCGGGGAGCTGTATTTT. Its protein product is CASSVGLANTGELYF. Based on the CDR3 plus reference TRBV11-2 and TRBJ2-2, the full variable domain is EAGVAQSPRYKIIEKRQSVAFWCNPISGHATLYWYQQILGQGPKLLIQFQNNGVVDDSQLPKDRFSAERLKGVDSTLKIQPAKLEDSAVYLCASSVGLANTGELYFGEGSRLTVL.

The table lists this clonotype with a few counts. A much bigger clone sits one base away, suggesting this may be a read error. The V call is TRBV5-5, the J call TRBJ1-1; no reliable D call. Germline V gene data show CDR1 as SGHKS and CDR2 as YYEKEE (reference sequence). The CDR3 consists of 13 residues. In nucleotides, the CDR3 is TGTGCCAGCAGCTGGGGAGTGAACAATGAAGCTTTCTTT. This sequence encodes CASSWGVNNEAFF.

A remark on this clonotype: An end of the junction differs from the germline gene, which may be a read error. The chain is built from TRBV20-1 and TRBJ1-5; D is perhaps TRBD1 (5 bases). The CDR3 sequence is 13 residues long. CDR1 DFQATT and CDR2 SNEGSKA come from the germline V gene (reference sequence). The CDR3 loop reads CSVPEGRDQPQHF. The DNA of the CDR3 is TGCAGCGTTCCCGAAGGCAGGGATCAGCCCCAACATTTT.

This clonotype has just a few counts. V is TRBV9 and J is TRBJ2-1, with 8 nucleotides matching TRBD2. The junction had 3 bases not matched to a gene; V was cut back by 0 bases and J by 7 bases. CDR3 length: 14 residues. Germline lookup yields CDR1 SGDLS and CDR2 YYNGEE. CDR3 nucleotide sequence: TGTGCCAGCAGCGTAGGACTAGCGTCGAATGAGCAGTTCTTC. Protein: CASSVGLASNEQFF.

Turning to this clonotype: With a much larger clone just one base away, this may be a read error. The V and J genes are TRBV5-1 and TRBJ1-1; D is unclear. CDR3 length equals 14 residues. The germline gives CDR1 SGHRS, CDR2 YFSETQ. The CDR3 sequence: CANSLNPGNTEAFF. The CDR3 DNA sequence: TGCGCCAACAGCTTGAATCCCGGGAACACTGAAGCTTTCTTT.